This record looks at one T cell receptor beta chain sequence and its context. Antigen: not known. These data come from a study of cytomegalovirus exposure and HLA in healthy donors. The study, taken as a whole, reports: There was a cluster of highly shared sequence variants that was likely a sequencing artifact. According to an earlier analysis, most TCR beta V segments yielded productive rearrangements about 90% or about 30% of the time.

In the PCR, 60 Vbeta and 13 Jbeta primers were used. Here immunoSEQ multiplex PCR was the method, and the copy in TCRdb shows in-frame clones only, minus some. The sample contains 120,000 to 150,000 clones, roughly 80% of which appear only once. The sequence was obtained from a woman aged 25 to 45 in good health and CMV-seronegative. Material for sequencing was PBMCs.

The CDR3 bases are TGCGCCAGCAGCCAAGCTCTCCGGGAGGGTCGAGGGCAGTTCTTC. This translates into CASSQALREGRGQFF. V gene TRBV4-1 combines with J gene TRBJ2-1; the match to TRBD2 covers 8 bases. The CDR3 has 15 residues. Germline V gene lookup returns CDR1 MGHRA and CDR2 YSYEKL. V lost 1 base to trimming and J lost 12 bases; unmatched junction nucleotides: 11.